The rows below give T cell receptor beta chains drawn from one sample of a study of T cells in Graves' hyperthyroidism and ophthalmopathy. TCRdb processed the multiplex PCR reads anew with MiXCR; each CDR3 protein has one entry. Of 250,000 or so distinct CDR3 sequences in the sample, about 16% were seen once. The specimen was blood. The source is a woman in her 50s with Graves' hyperthyroidism that later progressed to Graves' ophthalmopathy. CDR3s include the opening cysteine and the closing phenylalanine or tryptophan. D genes are given only for firm matches. Rows may omit the clone size; those that give it use once, few, many or a size class.

d_call j_call v_call clone_size cdr3_nt cdr3_aa
NA TRBJ1-3 TRBV9 NA TGTGCCAGTGGGGGGACATCCGGAAACACCATATATTTT CASGGTSGNTIYF
NA TRBJ2-1 TRBV5-8 many TGTGCCAGCAGCTTGAGCCTAGCAAGGAGTGAGCAGTTCTTC CASSLSLARSEQFF
NA TRBJ2-2 TRBV7-9 few TGTGCCAGCAGGCTCCGGGACAAACCTACCGGGGAGCTGTTTTTT CASRLRDKPTGELFF
TRBD1 TRBJ2-7 TRBV28 many TGTGCCAGCAGCTCTTCCCGACAGGGTTCCGAGCAGTACTTC CASSSSRQGSEQYF
NA TRBJ1-2 TRBV7-9 many TGTGCCAGCAGCTATTCGAGGGTTGGCTACACCTTC CASSYSRVGYTF
NA TRBJ1-2 TRBV7-9 few TGTGCCAGCAGCTTAGGACAGACGGACTATGGCTACACCTTC CASSLGQTDYGYTF
NA TRBJ2-5 TRBV12-3/TRBV12-4 NA TGTGCCAGCAGTTTCAGCAGGTCTCTGGAGACCCAGTACTTC CASSFSRSLETQYF
NA TRBJ2-2 TRBV25-1 few TGTGCCAGCAGTGAAAGATCTTGGTCTTTGGTGACATATGACACCGGGGAGCTGTTTTTT CASSERSWSLVTYDTGELFF
TRBD1 TRBJ1-1 TRBV18 many TGTGCCACCCAATCGGACAGGGGCCAGAACACTGAAGCTTTCTTT CATQSDRGQNTEAFF
NA TRBJ2-2 TRBV28 many TGTGCCAGCAGTTTACGCACTGGGTGGGCCACCGGGGAGCTGTTTTTT CASSLRTGWATGELFF
NA TRBJ1-2 TRBV11-2 few TGTGCCAGCAGCGCCCGACACCTTCGCAGCTATGGCTACACCTTC CASSARHLRSYGYTF
NA TRBJ1-4 TRBV20-1 NA TGCAGTGCCACAAAGGGGGGGGGGGAAAAACTGTTTTTT CSATKGGGEKLFF
NA TRBJ1-2 TRBV7-2 NA TGTGCCAGCAGCCAACCGACCCGCCCGAGCAGAGGCCCCCTTAACTATGGCTACACCTTC CASSQPTRPSRGPLNYGYTF
TRBD2 TRBJ2-1 TRBV4-2 few TGTGCCAGCAGCCAAGATGCCACTAGCGGGAGGGCCGTACACTCCTACAATGAGCAGTTCTTC CASSQDATSGRAVHSYNEQFF
TRBD1 TRBJ1-1 TRBV28 many TGTGCCAGGAGTTTTAGGACAGGGGAAACTGAAGCTTTCTTT CARSFRTGETEAFF
NA TRBJ2-7 TRBV6-1 many TGTGCCAGCAGTGAATCGGTAGGGCCTTACTACGAGCAGTACTTC CASSESVGPYYEQYF
NA TRBJ1-5 TRBV10-3 NA TGTGCCATCAGTGAGTCTATGGGTCGAGCGAGCAATCAGCCCCAGCATTTT CAISESMGRASNQPQHF
TRBD1 TRBJ1-2 TRBV4-2 few TGTGCCAGCAGCCAAGGGGGACAGGGGGCGGATGGCTACACCTTC CASSQGGQGADGYTF
TRBD2 TRBJ2-2 TRBV7-9 NA TGTGCCAGCATGTCTGGCGGGAGGCTCAACCACACCGGGGAGCTGTTTTTT CASMSGGRLNHTGELFF
NA TRBJ2-7 TRBV2 NA TGTGCCAGCAGTGAACATCCCAATCAAAGCGAGCAGTACTTC CASSEHPNQSEQYF
NA TRBJ2-2 TRBV4-1 NA TGCGCCAGCAGCCGAGGGGGGAGGCCCGGGGAGCTGTTTTTT CASSRGGRPGELFF
TRBD1 TRBJ2-6 TRBV4-2 few TGTGCCAGCAGCCAAGGGACAGGGTACGCTGGGGCCAACGTCCTGACTTTC CASSQGTGYAGANVLTF
NA TRBJ1-4 TRBV20-1 many TGCAGTGCTAGAGACAGGGTGGTGGGTGAAAAACTGTTTTTT CSARDRVVGEKLFF
NA TRBJ1-5 TRBV30 many TGTGCCTGGAGTCCCTGGGACGGAAATCAGCCCCAGCATTTT CAWSPWDGNQPQHF
NA TRBJ1-5 TRBV28 many TGTGCCTCCCGGTGGGGGGTCGGGAGCAATCAGCCCCAGCATTTT CASRWGVGSNQPQHF
NA TRBJ2-2 TRBV5-1 many TGCGCCAGCAGGGAGTACGCGGGAACCGCCGGGGAGCTGTTTTTT CASREYAGTAGELFF
NA TRBJ1-2 TRBV30 many TGTGCCTGGAGCTCACAGGGTGGACGCTATGGCTACACCTTC CAWSSQGGRYGYTF
NA TRBJ2-7 TRBV2 once TGTGCCAGCAGCCCTGGGAGCGAACAGGGCTTCCGCGAGCAGTACTTC CASSPGSEQGFREQYF
TRBD2 TRBJ2-7 TRBV9 many TGTGCCAGCAGCGTAGAAGCACTAGCGGTATCCTACGAGCAGTACTTC CASSVEALAVSYEQYF
TRBD1 TRBJ2-5 TRBV25-1 NA TGTGCCAGCAGCCCCGGGACAGGGCTCTCTGAGACCCAGTACTTC CASSPGTGLSETQYF
NA TRBJ2-2 TRBV24-1 NA TGTGCCACCAGTGATTTGAGCAGGGGAGGGGAGCTGTTTTTT CATSDLSRGGELFF
NA TRBJ2-7 TRBV2 many TGTGCCAGCAGTCCTGCTAGCTCCGCCTACGAGCAGTACTTC CASSPASSAYEQYF
TRBD2 TRBJ2-1 TRBV12-5 many TGTGCTAGTGGTTTGGTAGCGGGAGTTAAGGCGTCCTACAATGAGCAGTTCTTC CASGLVAGVKASYNEQFF
TRBD2 TRBJ2-1 TRBV20-1 many TGCAGTGCCAAGGGGAGAGCGGGAAGGGCGAATGAGCAGTTCTTC CSAKGRAGRANEQFF
NA TRBJ2-7 TRBV27 few TGTGCCAGCAGGGACGCGTGCTACGAGCAGTACTTC CASRDACYEQYF
NA TRBJ2-5 TRBV2 many TGTGCCAGCAGTGTGACCCTTGGGGTAGAGACCCAGTACTTC CASSVTLGVETQYF
TRBD1 TRBJ1-1 TRBV20-1 many TGCAGTGCTCCCCCGGCAGGGGGGTTCACTGAAGCTTTCTTT CSAPPAGGFTEAFF
NA TRBJ2-7 TRBV7-2 many TGTGCCAGCAGCTTAGTATTTGTGGAGGAGTTCTACGAGCAGTACTTC CASSLVFVEEFYEQYF
TRBD2 TRBJ2-2 TRBV20-1 many TGCAGTGCTAGAACGTGGACTAGCGGGAGCCACGGGGAGCTGTTTTTT CSARTWTSGSHGELFF
TRBD1 TRBJ1-2 TRBV7-2 many TGTGCCAGCAGCCGGGACAGGGATGGGGGCTACACCTTC CASSRDRDGGYTF
NA TRBJ2-6 TRBV28 many TGTGCCAGCAGTCCACTGGCCTACTCTGGGGCCAACGTCCTGACTTTC CASSPLAYSGANVLTF
TRBD2 TRBJ2-2 TRBV28 NA TGTGCCAGCAGTTTGTCGGGACTAGCGGGGACCGGGGAGCTGTTTTTT CASSLSGLAGTGELFF
NA TRBJ1-1 TRBV2 NA TGTGCCAGCATTGAAAGGGGGAACCGACCAGGGAACACTGAAGCTTTCTTT CASIERGNRPGNTEAFF
NA TRBJ1-1 TRBV11-3 few TGTGCCAGCAGCTTAGATCCTGGTGCTGTAGCTTTCTTT CASSLDPGAVAFF
NA TRBJ2-1 TRBV29-1 many TGCAGCGTTGAGTGGCGGGATCGCTCCTACAATGAGCAGTTCTTC CSVEWRDRSYNEQFF
TRBD2 TRBJ2-2 TRBV12-3/TRBV12-4 many TGTGCCAGCAGTCCGACTAGCGGAGACTCTACCGGGGAGCTGTTTTTT CASSPTSGDSTGELFF
NA TRBJ2-6 TRBV11-2 many TGTGCCAGCAGGGGGGTGGGACTCCAGGGTAACTCTGGGGCCAACGTCCTGACTTTC CASRGVGLQGNSGANVLTF
TRBD2 TRBJ2-1 TRBV28 many TGTGCCAGCAGTGGAACCCTCGGAGCGGGAGGGGACGTGGAGCAGTTCTTC CASSGTLGAGGDVEQFF
NA TRBJ2-1 TRBV5-8 NA TGTGCCAGCAGCTTCCCCTTAGGACTACATAACAATGAGCAGTTCTTC CASSFPLGLHNNEQFF
NA TRBJ1-1 TRBV6-6 NA TGTGCCAGCAGTTCCCCACAGGGTAAGAACACTGAAGCTTTCTTT CASSSPQGKNTEAFF
TRBD1 TRBJ1-2 TRBV27 many TGTGCCAGCAGTTTCCGGGACAGGGGCCGTGGCTACACCTTC CASSFRDRGRGYTF
NA TRBJ2-2 TRBV5-6 many TGTGCCAGCAGCTTGTATGGGCCCGCTTCGAACACCGGGGAGCTGTTTTTT CASSLYGPASNTGELFF
TRBD2 TRBJ2-2 TRBV3-1 many TGTGCCAGCAACAAGCGGGAGAACACCGGGGAGCTGTTTTTT CASNKRENTGELFF
NA TRBJ1-5 TRBV4-1 NA TGCGCCAGCAGCATTACACCCAATCAGCCCCAGCATTTT CASSITPNQPQHF